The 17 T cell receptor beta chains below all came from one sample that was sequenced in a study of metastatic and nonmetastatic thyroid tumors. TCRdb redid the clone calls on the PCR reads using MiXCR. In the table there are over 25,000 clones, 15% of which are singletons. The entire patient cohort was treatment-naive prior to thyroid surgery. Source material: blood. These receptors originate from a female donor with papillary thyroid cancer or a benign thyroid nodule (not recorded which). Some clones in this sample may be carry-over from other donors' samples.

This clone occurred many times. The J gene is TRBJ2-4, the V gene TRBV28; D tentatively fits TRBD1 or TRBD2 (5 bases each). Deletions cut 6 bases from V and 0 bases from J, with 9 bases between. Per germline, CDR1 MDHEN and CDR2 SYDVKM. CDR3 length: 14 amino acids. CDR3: CASRPGTAKNIQYF. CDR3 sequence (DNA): TGTGCCAGCAGACCCGGGACAGCCAAAAACATTCAGTACTTC.

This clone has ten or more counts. Written as DNA, the CDR3 is TGTGCCACCAGCAGAGATCTTTGGACTAGCGGAGCATCCTACAATGAGCAGTTCTTC. Amino acids: CATSRDLWTSGASYNEQFF. The chain has TRBV15 and TRBJ2-1, with 10 nucleotides matching TRBD2. V lost 0 bases to trimming and J lost 1 base; unmatched junction nucleotides: 9. The length of the CDR3 is 19 residues. CDR1 is LNHNV and CDR2 is YYDKDF in the germline V gene (reference sequence).

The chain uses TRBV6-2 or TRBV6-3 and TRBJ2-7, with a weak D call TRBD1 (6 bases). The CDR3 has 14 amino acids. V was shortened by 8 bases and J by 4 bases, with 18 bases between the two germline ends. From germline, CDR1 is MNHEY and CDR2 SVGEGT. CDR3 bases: TGTGCCAGCCGCCGGACAGTGATGTCGTACGAGCAGTACTTC. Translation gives CASRRTVMSYEQYF.

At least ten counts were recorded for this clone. The chain's CDR3 is CASSVGDRGRETQYF. CDR3 nucleotide sequence: TGCGCCAGCAGCGTGGGAGACAGGGGGCGGGAGACCCAGTACTTC. The V gene is TRBV5-1, the J gene TRBJ2-5; 10 bases line up with TRBD1. CDR3 length: 15 residues. The V gene end was trimmed by 4 bases and the J gene end by 5 bases; junction bases not matched to a gene: 8. Germline values: CDR1 SGHRS, CDR2 YFSETQ.

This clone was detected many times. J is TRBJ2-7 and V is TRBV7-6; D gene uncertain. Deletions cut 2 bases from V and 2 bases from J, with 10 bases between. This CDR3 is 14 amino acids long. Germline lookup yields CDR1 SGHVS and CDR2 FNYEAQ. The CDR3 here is CASSLSVTPYEQYF. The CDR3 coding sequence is TGTGCCAGCAGCTTATCGGTAACCCCCTACGAGCAGTACTTC.

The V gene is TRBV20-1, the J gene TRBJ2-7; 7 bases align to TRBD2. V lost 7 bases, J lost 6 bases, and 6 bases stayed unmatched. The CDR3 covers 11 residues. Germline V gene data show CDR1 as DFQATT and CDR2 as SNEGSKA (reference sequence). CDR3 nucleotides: TGCAGTGGGGAGGGCCAAACCGAGCAGTACTTC. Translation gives CSGEGQTEQYF.

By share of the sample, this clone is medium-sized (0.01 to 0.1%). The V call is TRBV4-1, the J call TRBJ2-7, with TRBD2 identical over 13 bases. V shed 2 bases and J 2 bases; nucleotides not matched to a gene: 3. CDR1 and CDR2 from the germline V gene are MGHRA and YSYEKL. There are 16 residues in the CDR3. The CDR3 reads CASSQQGLAGAYEQYF. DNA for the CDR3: TGCGCCAGCAGCCAACAAGGACTAGCGGGAGCCTACGAGCAGTACTTC.

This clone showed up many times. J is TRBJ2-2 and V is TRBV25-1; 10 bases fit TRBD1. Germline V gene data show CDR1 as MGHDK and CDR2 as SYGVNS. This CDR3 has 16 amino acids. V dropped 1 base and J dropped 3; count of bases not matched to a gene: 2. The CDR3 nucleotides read TGTGCCAGCAGTGAATTGGGGACAGGGGACACCGGGGAGCTGTTTTTT. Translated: CASSELGTGDTGELFF.

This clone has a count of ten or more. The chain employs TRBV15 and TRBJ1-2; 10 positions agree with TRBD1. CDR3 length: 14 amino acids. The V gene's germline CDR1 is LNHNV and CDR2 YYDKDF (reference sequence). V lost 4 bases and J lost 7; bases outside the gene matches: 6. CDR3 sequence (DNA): TGTGCCACCAGCACCACGGGACAGGGGCGTGGCTACACCTTC. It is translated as CATSTTGQGRGYTF.

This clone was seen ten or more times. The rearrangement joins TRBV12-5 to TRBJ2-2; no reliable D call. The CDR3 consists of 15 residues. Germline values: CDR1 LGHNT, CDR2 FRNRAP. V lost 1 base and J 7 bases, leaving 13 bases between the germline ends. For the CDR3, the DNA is TGTGCTAGTGGTTTGGGTAGAGAGGTCATCGGGGAGCTGTTTTTT. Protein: CASGLGREVIGELFF. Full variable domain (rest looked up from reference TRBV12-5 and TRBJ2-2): DARVTQTPRHKVTEMGQEVTMRCQPILGHNTVFWYRQTMMQGLELLAYFRNRAPLDDSGMPKDRFSAEMPDATLATLKIQPSEPRDSAVYFCASGLGREVIGELFFGEGSRLTVL.

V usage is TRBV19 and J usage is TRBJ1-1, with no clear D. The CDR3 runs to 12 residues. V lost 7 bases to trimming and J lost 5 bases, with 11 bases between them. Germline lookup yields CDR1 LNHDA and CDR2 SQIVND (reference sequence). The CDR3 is CASKVGLTEAFF. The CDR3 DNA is TGTGCCAGTAAGGTAGGTTTGACTGAAGCTTTCTTT.

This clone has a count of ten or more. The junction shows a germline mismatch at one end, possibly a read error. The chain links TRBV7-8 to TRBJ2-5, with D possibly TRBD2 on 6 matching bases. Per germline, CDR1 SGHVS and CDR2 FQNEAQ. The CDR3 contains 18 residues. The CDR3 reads CASSFPSVASERVEAQYF. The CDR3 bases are TGTGCCAGCAGCTTCCCCTCGGTGGCTAGCGAGAGAGTAGAGGCCCAGTACTTC.

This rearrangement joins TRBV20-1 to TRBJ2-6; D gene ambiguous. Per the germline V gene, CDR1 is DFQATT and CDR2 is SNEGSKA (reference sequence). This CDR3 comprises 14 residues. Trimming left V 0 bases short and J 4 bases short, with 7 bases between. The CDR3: CSARDIRGANVLTF. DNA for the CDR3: TGCAGTGCTAGAGATATACGGGGGGCCAACGTCCTGACTTTC.

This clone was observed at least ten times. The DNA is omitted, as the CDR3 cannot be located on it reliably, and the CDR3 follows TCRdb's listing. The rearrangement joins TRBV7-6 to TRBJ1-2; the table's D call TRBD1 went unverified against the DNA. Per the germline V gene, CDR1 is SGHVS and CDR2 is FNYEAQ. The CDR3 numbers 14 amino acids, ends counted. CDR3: CASSLVGQGAEKTF.

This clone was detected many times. CDR3 amino acids: CASTTVGDTDGRKLFF. The CDR3 nucleotides read TGTGCCAGCACCACCGTGGGGGACACAGACGGTCGAAAACTGTTTTTT. This chain uses TRBV6-1 with TRBJ1-4; tentative D call: TRBD1 (6 bases). Germline CDR1 reads MNHNS; CDR2 reads SASEGT. The CDR3 loop spans 16 amino acids. Trimming cost V 7 bases and J 10 bases, with 25 bases left between them.

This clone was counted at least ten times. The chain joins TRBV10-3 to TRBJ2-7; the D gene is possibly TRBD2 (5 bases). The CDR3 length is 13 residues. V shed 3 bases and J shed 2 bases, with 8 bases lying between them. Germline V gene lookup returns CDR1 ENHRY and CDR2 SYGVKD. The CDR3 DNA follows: TGTGCCATCAGTGATCCGGGGACCTACGAGCAGTACTTC. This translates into CAISDPGTYEQYF.

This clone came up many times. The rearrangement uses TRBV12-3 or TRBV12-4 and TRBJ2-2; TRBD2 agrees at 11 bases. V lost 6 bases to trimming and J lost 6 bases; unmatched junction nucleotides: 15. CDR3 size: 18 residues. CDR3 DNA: TGTGCCAGCAGCTCGTCTAGCGGGAGGCACGAGAGTTCCGGGGAGCTGTTTTTT. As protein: CASSSSSGRHESSGELFF.